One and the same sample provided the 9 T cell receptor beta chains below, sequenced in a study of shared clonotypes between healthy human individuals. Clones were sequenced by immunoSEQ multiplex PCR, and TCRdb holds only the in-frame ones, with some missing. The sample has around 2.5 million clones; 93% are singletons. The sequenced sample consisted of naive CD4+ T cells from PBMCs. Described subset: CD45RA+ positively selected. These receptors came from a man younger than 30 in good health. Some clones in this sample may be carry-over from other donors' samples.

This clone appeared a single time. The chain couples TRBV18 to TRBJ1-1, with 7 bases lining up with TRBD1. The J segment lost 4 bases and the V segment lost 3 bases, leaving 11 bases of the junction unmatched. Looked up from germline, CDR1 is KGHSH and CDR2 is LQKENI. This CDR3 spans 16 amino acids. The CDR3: CASSPRQGPSSTEAFF. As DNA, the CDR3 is TGTGCCAGCTCACCCCGACAGGGCCCCTCAAGCACTGAAGCTTTCTTT.

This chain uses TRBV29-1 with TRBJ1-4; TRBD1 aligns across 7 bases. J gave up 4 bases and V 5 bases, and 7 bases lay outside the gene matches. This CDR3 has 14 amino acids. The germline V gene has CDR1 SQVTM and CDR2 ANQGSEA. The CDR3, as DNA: TGCAGCGTTAAAACCGCAGGGGGTAATGAAAAACTGTTTTTT. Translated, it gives CSVKTAGGNEKLFF.

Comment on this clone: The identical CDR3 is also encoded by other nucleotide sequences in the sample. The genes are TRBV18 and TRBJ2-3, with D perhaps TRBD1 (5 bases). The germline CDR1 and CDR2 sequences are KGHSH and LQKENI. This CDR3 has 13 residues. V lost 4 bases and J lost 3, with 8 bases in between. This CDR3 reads CASSRAGTDTQYF. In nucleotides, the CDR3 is TGTGCCAGCTCACGGGCAGGGACAGATACGCAGTATTTT.

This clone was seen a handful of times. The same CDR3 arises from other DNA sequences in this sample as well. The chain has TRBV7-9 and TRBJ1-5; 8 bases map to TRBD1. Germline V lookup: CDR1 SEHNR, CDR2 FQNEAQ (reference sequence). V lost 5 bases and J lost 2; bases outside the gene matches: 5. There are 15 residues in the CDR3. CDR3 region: CASSPGTGGNQPQHF. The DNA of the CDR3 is TGTGCCAGCAGCCCGGGGACAGGAGGCAATCAGCCCCAGCATTTT.

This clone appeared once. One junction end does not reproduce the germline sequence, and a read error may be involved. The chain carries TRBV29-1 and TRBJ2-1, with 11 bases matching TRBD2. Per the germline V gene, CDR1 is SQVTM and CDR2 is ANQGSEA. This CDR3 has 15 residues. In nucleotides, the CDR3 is TGCAGCGTCGAAGGGACTAGCGGTTACTACAATGAGCAGTTCTTC. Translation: CSVEGTSGYYNEQFF.

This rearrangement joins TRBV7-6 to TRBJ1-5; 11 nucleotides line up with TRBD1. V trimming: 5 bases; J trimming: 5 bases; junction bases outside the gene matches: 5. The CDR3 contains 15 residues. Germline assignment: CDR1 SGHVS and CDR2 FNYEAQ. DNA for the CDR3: TGTGCCAGCAGCCAGTGGACAGGGGGCGATCAGCCCCAGCATTTT. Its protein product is CASSQWTGGDQPQHF.

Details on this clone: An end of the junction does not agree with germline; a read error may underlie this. The CDR3 reads CASSSPSHQSSF. For the CDR3, the DNA is TGTGCCAGCAGCTCCCCGAGCCACCAGTCCAGCTTC. The chain couples TRBV28 to TRBJ2-7; D unclear. Germline-derived CDR1 and CDR2 are MDHEN and SYDVKM. The CDR3 loop spans 12 amino acids. The complete variable domain, with remaining parts taken from reference TRBV28 and TRBJ2-7, reads DVKVTQSSRYLVKRTGEKVFLECVQDMDHENMFWYRQDPGLGLRLIYFSYDVKMKEKGDIPEGYSVSREKKERFSLILESASTNQTSMYLCASSSPSHQSSFGPGTRLTVT.

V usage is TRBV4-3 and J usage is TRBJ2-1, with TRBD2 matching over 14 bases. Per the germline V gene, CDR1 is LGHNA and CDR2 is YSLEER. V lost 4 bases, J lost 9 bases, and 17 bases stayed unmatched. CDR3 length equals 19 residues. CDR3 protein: CASSRRLAGGPGIVVEQFF. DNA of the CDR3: TGCGCCAGCAGCCGCAGACTAGCGGGAGGGCCGGGTATAGTCGTTGAGCAGTTCTTC.

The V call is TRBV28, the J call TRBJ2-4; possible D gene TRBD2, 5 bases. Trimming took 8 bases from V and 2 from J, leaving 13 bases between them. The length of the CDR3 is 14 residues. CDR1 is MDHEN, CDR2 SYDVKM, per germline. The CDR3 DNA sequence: TGTGCCAGCCGGAAGAGCGGATCCAAAAACATTCAGTACTTC. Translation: CASRKSGSKNIQYF.